Each of the 16 T cell receptor gamma chains below was sequenced from the same sample in a study of Vδ1+ human thymocytes. Findings of the study overall: Highly polyclonal TRG and TRD repertoires with Gaussian CDR3 length distributions appeared in thymus.

The template was reverse-transcribed extracted RNA. Pooled V-gene forward primers with one constant-region reverse primer generated the CDR3 amplicons by multiplex PCR. TCRdb repeated clone calling on the multiplex PCR reads with CATT. There are some 11,000 gamma-chain clones in the sample; approximately 40% occur only once, and less than 2.5% lies in the top ten. Their antigen targets remain unknown. Material: Vdelta1+ gamma-delta thymocytes from the thymus. This sample's subset: FACS-sorted CD3+ TCRalphabeta- TCRVdelta1+ TCRVdelta2- thymocytes. The receptors were gathered from a boy younger than two who had congenital heart surgery.

V usage is TRGV5 and J usage is TRGJ1 or TRGJ2. The V segment lost 1 base and the J segment 4 bases; nucleotides outside the gene matches: 7. CDR1 is VINAFY, CDR2 YDVSNSKD, per germline. CDR3 size: 14 residues. DNA for the CDR3: TGTGCCACCTGGGACAGCCCAGTCTATTATAAGAAACTCTTT. This encodes CATWDSPVYYKKLF.

This clone was counted a few times. V and J are TRGV4 and TRGJP2. The CDR3 loop spans 14 amino acids. Germline V lookup: CDR1 EGSTGY, CDR2 YDSYTSSV. Trimming removed 1 base from V and 12 bases from J; junction bases left unmatched: 11. DNA for the CDR3: TGTGCCACCTGGGATGGCCCACGTATCCGGATCAAGACGTTT. Translation: CATWDGPRIRIKTF.

Note on this clone: This could be a read error, since a much larger clone is one nucleotide away. The sample carries other DNA sequences with the same CDR3. The chain couples TRGV4 to TRGJ1 or TRGJ2. The J gene, missing from TCRdb, was assigned here through DNA to germline matching. The CDR3 runs 13 residues. Germline CDR1 is EGSTGY and CDR2 is YDSYTSSV. V was clipped by 0 bases and J by 5 bases; unmatched bases: 4. This CDR3 reads CATWDGPHYKKLF. CDR3 coding DNA: TGTGCCACCTGGGATGGGCCGCATTATAAGAAACTCTTT.

Regarding this clone: Other DNA sequences in this sample translate to the same CDR3. The chain couples TRGV3 to TRGJ1 or TRGJ2. The J gene, left out of TCRdb, was set here by checking the DNA against germline. This CDR3 spans 14 amino acids. The V and J ends lost 0 bases and 4 bases, in that order; junction bases with no gene match: 6. CDR1 is VTNTFY, CDR2 YDVSTARD, per germline (reference sequence). This CDR3 is CATWDRPGYYKKLF. The CDR3 nucleotides read TGTGCCACCTGGGACAGGCCGGGATATTATAAGAAACTCTTT.

In this sample, this clone turned up a few times. At the DNA level, this CDR3 is encoded by other sequences in the same sample as well. The rearrangement joins TRGV5 to TRGJ1 or TRGJ2. Looked up from germline, CDR1 is VINAFY and CDR2 is YDVSNSKD. The CDR3 sequence is 13 residues long. V was clipped by 0 bases and J by 6 bases; unmatched bases: 5. CDR3 nucleotide sequence: TGTGCCACCTGGGACAGGCGCGGTTATAAGAAACTCTTT. Residues: CATWDRRGYKKLF.

The chain uses TRGV2 and TRGJ1 or TRGJ2. CDR3 length: 13 amino acids. Per germline, CDR1 EGSNGY and CDR2 YDSYNSKV. The ends lost 0 bases at V and 12 bases at J; junction bases unmatched: 11. The CDR3 DNA is TGTGCCACCTGGGACGGGACCAAACTAAGGAAACTCTTT. Translated, it gives CATWDGTKLRKLF.

The chain uses TRGV5 and TRGJ1 or TRGJ2. TCRdb offers no J gene call, so here the DNA was matched to germline to obtain one. CDR3 size: 15 residues. Looked up from germline, CDR1 is VINAFY and CDR2 is YDVSNSKD. The trim removed 2 bases at V and 5 bases at J, leaving 12 bases unmatched. This CDR3 reads CATWDTRDHDYKKLF. The CDR3 nucleotides read TGTGCCACCTGGGACACACGTGATCATGATTATAAGAAACTCTTT.

This clone has more than one count but fewer than ten. At one end, the junction sequence differs from germline, possibly due to a read error. The chain combines TRGV9 with TRGJ1 or TRGJ2. Germline V gene sequence: CDR1 GITISATS, CDR2 ISYDGTV (reference sequence). The CDR3 runs to 12 residues. Here the CDR3 reads CALLEVLSKKLF. CDR3 nucleotides: TGTGCCTTGTTGGAGGTGCTGTCTAAGAAACTCTTT.

About this clone: Other DNA sequences in the same sample also yield this CDR3. The V gene is TRGV8, the J gene TRGJ1 or TRGJ2. TCRdb carries no J gene annotation; the J gene was assigned here by matching the DNA with germline. Trimming cost V 3 bases and J 10 bases; bases outside gene matches: 9. Germline CDR1 is VENAVY and CDR2 is YDSYNSRV. The CDR3 runs 12 residues. The chain's CDR3 is CATWDRRTKKLF. The CDR3 nucleotides read TGTGCCACCTGGGATCGCAGGACGAAGAAACTCTTT.

This clone turned up a few times. One end of the junction is discordant with germline, which a read error may explain. The chain carries TRGV9 and TRGJ1 or TRGJ2. CDR3 length: 13 amino acids. The V gene's germline CDR1 is GITISATS and CDR2 ISYDGTV (reference sequence). The CDR3 sequence: CALWVVNPLKKLF. The CDR3, as DNA: TGTGCCTTGTGGGTGGTGAATCCACTTAAGAAACTCTTT.

This clone appeared a few times. The same CDR3 also results from other DNA sequences found in this sample. The V call is TRGV3, the J call TRGJ1 or TRGJ2. TCRdb gives no J gene; it was assigned here by matching the DNA to germline. Trimming cost V 0 bases and J 5 bases; bases outside gene matches: 4. Germline V gene lookup returns CDR1 VTNTFY and CDR2 YDVSTARD (reference sequence). CDR3 length equals 13 residues. CDR3 bases: TGTGCCACCTGGGACAGGCGGGATTATAAGAAACTCTTT. Translating it yields CATWDRRDYKKLF.

Although no V gene was called, TRGJ1 or TRGJ2 is the J gene. The CDR3 has 16 residues. CDR3 amino acids: CATWDRLYLNYYKKLF. The CDR3 coding sequence is TGTGCCACCTGGGACAGGCTGTATCTCAATTATTATAAGAAACTCTTT.

This clone came up a few times. The chain carries TRGV9 and TRGJP2. V dropped 0 bases and J dropped 0; count of bases not matched to a gene: 10. The CDR3 covers 18 residues. Looked up from germline, CDR1 is GITISATS and CDR2 is ISYDGTV (reference sequence). CDR3 sequence: CALWEVPIRYSSDWIKTF. CDR3 nucleotide sequence: TGTGCCTTGTGGGAGGTGCCGATTCGTTATAGTAGTGATTGGATCAAGACGTTT.

This clone is classed as medium-sized. The V call is TRGV3, the J call TRGJ1 or TRGJ2. CDR1 is VTNTFY and CDR2 is YDVSTARD in the germline V gene (reference sequence). Losses at the gene ends were 4 bases for V and 0 bases for J; bases not matched to a gene: 0. CDR3 length equals 12 residues. This CDR3 is CATWENYYKKLF. The CDR3 nucleotides are TGTGCCACCTGGGAGAATTATTATAAGAAACTCTTT.

This clone was recorded a few times. V gene TRGV4 combines with J gene TRGJ1 or TRGJ2. Since TCRdb gives no J gene, matching the DNA to germline was used here to assign it. The CDR3 runs to 15 residues. J lost 0 bases, V lost 2 bases, and 7 bases had no gene match. Germline CDR1 reads EGSTGY; CDR2 reads YDSYTSSV. CDR3 amino acids: CATWDVPPNYYKKLF. Written as DNA, the CDR3 is TGTGCCACCTGGGATGTCCCGCCGAATTATTATAAGAAACTCTTT.

A single count supports this clone. The chain has TRGV3 and TRGJ1 or TRGJ2. Here the J gene was assigned by germline matching of the DNA, as TCRdb has none. Germline CDR1 VTNTFY, CDR2 YDVSTARD (reference sequence). V trimming: 0 bases; J trimming: 1 base; junction bases outside the gene matches: 15. The CDR3 has 18 residues. The chain's CDR3 is CATWDRPRAGTNYYKKLF. DNA for the CDR3: TGTGCCACCTGGGACAGGCCCAGGGCAGGAACTAATTATTATAAGAAACTCTTT.